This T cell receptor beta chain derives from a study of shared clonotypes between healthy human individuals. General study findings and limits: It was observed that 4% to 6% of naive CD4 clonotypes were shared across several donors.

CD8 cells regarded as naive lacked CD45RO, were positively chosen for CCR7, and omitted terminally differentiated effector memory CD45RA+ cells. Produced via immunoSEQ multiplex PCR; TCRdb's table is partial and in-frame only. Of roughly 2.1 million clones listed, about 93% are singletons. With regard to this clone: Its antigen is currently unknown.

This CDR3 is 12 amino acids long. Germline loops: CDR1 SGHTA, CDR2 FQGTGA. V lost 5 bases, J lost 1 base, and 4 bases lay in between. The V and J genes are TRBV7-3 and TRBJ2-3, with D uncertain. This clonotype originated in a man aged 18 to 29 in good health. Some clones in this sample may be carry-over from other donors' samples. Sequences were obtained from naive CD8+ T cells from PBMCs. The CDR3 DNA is TGTGCCAGCAGCCCCCGCACAGATACGCAGTATTTT. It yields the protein CASSPRTDTQYF.